A single sample gave rise to the 17 T cell receptor beta chains below, sequenced in a study of CD8 T cells in ankylosing spondylitis. One entry per CDR3 protein, called by TCRdb with MiXCR from the 5' RACE reads. The data contain about 250,000 distinct CDR3 sequences, more than 15% of them singletons. Material: blood, either unsorted or a sorted T cell fraction (not recorded which). The source of these receptors is a male donor with ankylosing spondylitis or in good health (not recorded which).

The chain is built from TRBV5-1 and TRBJ2-5; TRBD1 aligns across 9 bases. The ends lost 2 bases at V and 3 bases at J; junction bases unmatched: 8. CDR3 length equals 16 residues. Per the germline V gene, CDR1 is SGHRS and CDR2 is YFSETQ. The CDR3 nucleotides read TGCGCCAGCAGCTTCGTGACAGGGGGACTCGAAGAGACCCAGTACTTC. It specifies CASSFVTGGLEETQYF.

V gene TRBV7-8 combines with J gene TRBJ1-6, with 10 positions matching TRBD1. Unmatched junction bases numbered 7, after V lost 5 bases and J lost 9 bases. The CDR3 loop spans 15 amino acids. Germline V gene data show CDR1 as SGHVS and CDR2 as FQNEAQ. CDR3 sequence (DNA): TGTGCCAGCAGCCCTGGACAGGGGGTTTTTTCACCCCTCCACTTT. Translated, it gives CASSPGQGVFSPLHF.

This clonotype was found a few times. The CDR3 sequence is CATSILAGSYNEQFF. The DNA for the CDR3 is TGTGCCACCAGCATTTTAGCAGGTTCCTACAATGAGCAGTTCTTC. The chain employs TRBV15 and TRBJ2-1; D gene unclear. V gave up 4 bases and J gave up 1 base, with 11 bases separating them. Germline-derived CDR1 and CDR2 are LNHNV and YYDKDF (reference sequence). This CDR3 contains 15 residues.

V gene TRBV5-1 combines with J gene TRBJ2-1, with D possibly being TRBD2 (6 bases). V was cut by 1 base and J by 0 bases, with 20 bases left in between. This CDR3 has 19 residues. CDR1 is SGHRS, CDR2 YFSETQ, per germline. CDR3 residues: CASSLFFWSGRSSYNEQFF. The CDR3 DNA follows: TGCGCCAGCAGCTTGTTCTTCTGGTCAGGGAGGTCCTCCTACAATGAGCAGTTCTTC.

This clonotype was recorded many times. The chain uses TRBV15 and TRBJ2-7; no clear D gene. V shed 0 bases and J shed 6 bases, with 9 bases lying between them. The CDR3 loop spans 13 amino acids. Germline-derived CDR1 and CDR2 are LNHNV and YYDKDF (reference sequence). CDR3 nucleotide sequence: TGTGCCACCAGCAGAGATAGGGAACCCGAGCAGTACTTC. Protein: CATSRDREPEQYF.

This clonotype was seen a handful of times. V gene TRBV5-4 combines with J gene TRBJ1-1; no definite D call. Trimming left V 2 bases short and J 1 base short, with 12 bases between. The CDR3 consists of 15 residues. Per the germline V gene, CDR1 is SGHNT and CDR2 is YYREEE (reference sequence). CDR3: CASSFFAGGNTEAFF. CDR3 in DNA: TGTGCCAGCAGCTTTTTTGCGGGTGGGAACACTGAAGCTTTCTTT. Filled out from reference TRBV5-4 and TRBJ1-1, the complete variable domain reads ETGVTQSPTHLIKTRGQQVTLRCSSQSGHNTVSWYQQALGQGPQFIFQYYREEENGRGNFPPRFSGLQFPNYSSELNVNALELDDSALYLCASSFFAGGNTEAFFGQGTRLTVV.

The chain is built from TRBV20-1 and TRBJ2-7; no definite D call. This CDR3 region has 13 residues. Germline values: CDR1 DFQATT, CDR2 SNEGSKA (reference sequence). V lost 5 bases to trimming and J lost 1 base, with 12 bases between them. CDR3 residues: CSARSGLSYEQYF. As DNA, the CDR3 is TGCAGTGCTCGGTCCGGTTTATCCTACGAGCAGTACTTC.

V gene TRBV6-2 or TRBV6-3 combines with J gene TRBJ2-1; D may be TRBD2 (6 bases). The CDR3 sequence is 14 residues long. CDR1 is MNHEY, CDR2 SVGEGT, per germline. V lost 6 bases and J 3 bases, leaving 12 bases between the germline ends. The CDR3 DNA follows: TGTGCCAGCAGAGCCGCCGGGAGCTACAATGAGCAGTTCTTC. Translating gives CASRAAGSYNEQFF.

In this sample, this clonotype turned up a few times. The chain has TRBV4-3 and TRBJ2-7; D might be TRBD1 or TRBD2, each matching 5 bases. The germline gives CDR1 LGHNA, CDR2 YSLEER. CDR3 size: 14 residues. The V end lost 10 bases, the J end lost 0 bases, and 16 bases lay between the germline ends. The CDR3 DNA follows: TGCGCCACCATCAAAGGGGACCACTCCTACGAGCAGTACTTC. This gives the protein CATIKGDHSYEQYF.

The chain uses TRBV12-3 or TRBV12-4 and TRBJ2-5, with D possibly TRBD2 on 5 matching bases. The CDR3 spans 14 residues. V lost 7 bases and J 7 bases, leaving 19 bases between the germline ends. CDR3 sequence reads: CASTLGDYWGTQYF. The CDR3 DNA sequence: TGTGCCAGCACCCTAGGTGACTACTGGGGGACCCAGTACTTC.

This clonotype has just a few counts. This chain uses TRBV15 with TRBJ2-7; TRBD1 might be the D (6 bases). Trimming stripped 2 bases from V and 4 bases from J, with 18 bases between. The CDR3 length is 16 residues. From germline, CDR1 is LNHNV and CDR2 YYDKDF (reference sequence). For the CDR3, the DNA is TGTGCCACCAGCAGATCCCCCCCGGGACAATCATACGAGCAGTACTTC. It encodes CATSRSPPGQSYEQYF.

This clonotype has just a few counts. V and J are TRBV5-1 and TRBJ1-1; D gene uncertain. The germline gives CDR1 SGHRS, CDR2 YFSETQ. Trimming removed 5 bases from V and 5 bases from J, with 25 bases in between. This CDR3 spans 17 amino acids. As DNA, the CDR3 is TGCGCCAGCAGGGAACTTGGGCAGTTCGGGATGGGGACTGAAGCTTTCTTT. As protein: CASRELGQFGMGTEAFF.

The J gene is TRBJ2-1, the V gene TRBV9, with D possibly matching TRBD2 (6 bases). The CDR3 has 16 amino acids. V was pared by 3 bases and J by 0 bases, with 13 bases between. Germline V gene sequence: CDR1 SGDLS, CDR2 YYNGEE. CDR3 DNA: TGTGCCAGCAGCGCCCCCTCCGGGGGCTCCTACAATGAGCAGTTCTTC. Its protein product is CASSAPSGGSYNEQFF.

This chain joins TRBV24-1 and TRBJ2-2; 7 bases are a match to TRBD1. This CDR3 is 15 amino acids long. Germline CDR1 is KGHDR and CDR2 is SFDVKD. J gave up 1 base and V 7 bases, and 5 bases lay outside the gene matches. The CDR3 is CATSRTGWNTGELFF. The CDR3 region has the DNA TGTGCCACCAGCCGGACAGGTTGGAACACCGGGGAGCTGTTTTTT.

This clonotype was recorded many times. V usage is TRBV9 and J usage is TRBJ2-3; 9 bases align to TRBD1. The CDR3 covers 17 residues. Unmatched junction bases numbered 7, after V lost 0 bases and J lost 2 bases. Per germline, CDR1 SGDLS and CDR2 YYNGEE. CDR3 in amino acids: CASSVGGTGGDTDTQYF. CDR3 nucleotide sequence: TGTGCCAGCAGCGTAGGCGGTACAGGGGGCGACACAGATACGCAGTATTTT.

This clonotype was counted only a few times. The chain has TRBV15 and TRBJ1-1; a weak D match, TRBD1 (5 bases). This CDR3 has 15 amino acids. Germline CDR1 is LNHNV and CDR2 is YYDKDF (reference sequence). Trimming took off 1 base at V and 5 bases at J, with 14 bases between the two ends. The CDR3 region is CATSRVAGGGTEAFF. CDR3 DNA: TGTGCCACCAGCAGAGTCGCGGGGGGTGGGACTGAAGCTTTCTTT.

The chain has TRBV5-5 and TRBJ2-7; no clear D. CDR3 size: 16 residues. Trimming took off 6 bases at V and 0 bases at J, with 19 bases between the two ends. The germline V gene has CDR1 SGHKS and CDR2 YYEKEE (reference sequence). In DNA, the CDR3 is TGTGCCAGCACCCCTAGTTATGGCAGTTACTCCTACGAGCAGTACTTC. This encodes CASTPSYGSYSYEQYF.